Listed here is a single T cell receptor beta chain. Profiling relied on immunoSEQ multiplex PCR, and the TCRdb table lists in-frame clones only, not all of them. The table shows 120,000 to 150,000 clones, with 88% occurring only once. This sample is part of a study of T cell responses to AZD1222 COVID-19 vaccine. This CDR3 has 14 residues. V was clipped by 3 bases and J by 5 bases; unmatched bases: 4. From germline, CDR1 is SGDLS and CDR2 YYNGEE. Material: peripheral blood, obtained on day 0 of AZD1222 vaccination. This chain uses TRBV9 with TRBJ2-2, with TRBD2 identical over 7 bases. This clonotype was obtained from an adult in good health. CDR3 sequence: CASSGPGGTGELFF. CDR3 nucleotide sequence: TGTGCCAGCAGCGGGCCCGGGGGGACCGGGGAGCTGTTTTTT.